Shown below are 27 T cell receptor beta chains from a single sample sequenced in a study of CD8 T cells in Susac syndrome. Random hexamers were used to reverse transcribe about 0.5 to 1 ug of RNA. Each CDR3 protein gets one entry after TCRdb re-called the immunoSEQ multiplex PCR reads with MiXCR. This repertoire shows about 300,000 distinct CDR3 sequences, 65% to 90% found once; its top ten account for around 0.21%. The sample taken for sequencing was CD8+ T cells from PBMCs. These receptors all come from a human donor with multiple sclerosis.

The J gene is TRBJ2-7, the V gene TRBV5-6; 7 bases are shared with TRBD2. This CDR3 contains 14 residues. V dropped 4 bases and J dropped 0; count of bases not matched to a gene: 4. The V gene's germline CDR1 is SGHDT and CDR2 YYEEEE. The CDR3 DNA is TGTGCCAGCAGCCAACTAGCGTCCTCCTACGAGCAGTACTTC. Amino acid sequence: CASSQLASSYEQYF.

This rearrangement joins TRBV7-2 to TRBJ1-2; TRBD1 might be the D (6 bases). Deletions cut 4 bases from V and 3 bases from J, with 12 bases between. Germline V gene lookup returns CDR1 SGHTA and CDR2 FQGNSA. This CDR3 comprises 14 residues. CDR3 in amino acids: CASSSIQGDYGYTF. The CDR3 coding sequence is TGTGCCAGCAGCTCCATACAGGGTGACTATGGCTACACCTTC.

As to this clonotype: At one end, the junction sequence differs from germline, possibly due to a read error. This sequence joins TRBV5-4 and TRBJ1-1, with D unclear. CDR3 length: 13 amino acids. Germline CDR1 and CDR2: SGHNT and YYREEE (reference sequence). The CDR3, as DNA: TGTGCCAGCCGACCTTCGGCAGTGACTGAAGTTTTCTTT. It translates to CASRPSAVTEVFF. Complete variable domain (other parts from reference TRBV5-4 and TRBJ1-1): ETGVTQSPTHLIKTRGQQVTLRCSSQSGHNTVSWYQQALGQGPQFIFQYYREEENGRGNFPPRFSGLQFPNYSSELNVNALELDDSALYLCASRPSAVTEVFFGQGTRLTVV.

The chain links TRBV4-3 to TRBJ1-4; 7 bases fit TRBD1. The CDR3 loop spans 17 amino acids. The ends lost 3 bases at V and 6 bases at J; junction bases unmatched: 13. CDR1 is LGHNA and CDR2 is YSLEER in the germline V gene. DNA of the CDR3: TGCGCCAGCAGCCACTTCGACAGGGAGGGAGATTATGAAAAACTGTTTTTT. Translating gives CASSHFDREGDYEKLFF.

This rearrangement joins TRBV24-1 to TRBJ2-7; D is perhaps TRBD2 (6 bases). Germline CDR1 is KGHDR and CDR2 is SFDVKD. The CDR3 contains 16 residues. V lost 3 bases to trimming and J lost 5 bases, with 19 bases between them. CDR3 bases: TGTGCCACCAGTGATCCGCAAGAGCACGGGAGCCACGAGCAGTACTTC. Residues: CATSDPQEHGSHEQYF.

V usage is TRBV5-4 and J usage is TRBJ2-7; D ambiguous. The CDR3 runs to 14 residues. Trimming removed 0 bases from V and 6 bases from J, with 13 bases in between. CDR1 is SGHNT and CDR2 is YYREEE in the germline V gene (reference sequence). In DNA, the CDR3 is TGTGCCAGCAGCTTGGTAACCGACCACCGCGAGCAGTACTTC. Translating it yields CASSLVTDHREQYF.

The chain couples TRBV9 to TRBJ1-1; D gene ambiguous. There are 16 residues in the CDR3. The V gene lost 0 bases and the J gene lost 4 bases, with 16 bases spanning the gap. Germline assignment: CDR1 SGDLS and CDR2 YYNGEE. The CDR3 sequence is CASSVASSPGGTEAFF. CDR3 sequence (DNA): TGTGCCAGCAGCGTAGCTTCCAGCCCGGGAGGCACTGAAGCTTTCTTT.

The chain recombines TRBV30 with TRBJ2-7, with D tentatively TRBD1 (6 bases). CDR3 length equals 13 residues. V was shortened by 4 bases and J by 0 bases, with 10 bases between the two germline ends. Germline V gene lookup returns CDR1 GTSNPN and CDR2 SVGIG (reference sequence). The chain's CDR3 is CAWTRDTSYEQYF. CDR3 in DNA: TGTGCCTGGACGAGGGACACCTCCTACGAGCAGTACTTC.

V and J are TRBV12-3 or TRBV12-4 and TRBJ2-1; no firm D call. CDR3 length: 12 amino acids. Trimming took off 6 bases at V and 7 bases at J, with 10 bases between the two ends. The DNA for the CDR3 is TGTGCCAGCAGCCCCACTGCGAATGAGCAGTTCTTC. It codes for CASSPTANEQFF.

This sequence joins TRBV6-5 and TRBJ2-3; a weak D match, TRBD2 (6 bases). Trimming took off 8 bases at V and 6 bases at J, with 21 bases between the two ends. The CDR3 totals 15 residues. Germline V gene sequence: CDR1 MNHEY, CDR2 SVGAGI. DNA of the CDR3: TGTGCCAGCCTCGAAGCGGGCCGGGATCGGGATACGCAGTATTTT. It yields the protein CASLEAGRDRDTQYF.

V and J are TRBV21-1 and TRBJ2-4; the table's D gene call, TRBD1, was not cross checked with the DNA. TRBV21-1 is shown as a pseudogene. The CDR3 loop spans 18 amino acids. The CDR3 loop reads CASSPTGGLWGSKNIQYF. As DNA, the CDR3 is TGTGCCAGCAGCCCTACCGGGGGCCTCTGGGGGTCCAAAAACATTCAGTACTTC.

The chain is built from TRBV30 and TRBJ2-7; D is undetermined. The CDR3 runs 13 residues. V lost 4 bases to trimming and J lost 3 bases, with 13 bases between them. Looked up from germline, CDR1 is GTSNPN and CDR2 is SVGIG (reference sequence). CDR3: CAWNLERIYEQYF. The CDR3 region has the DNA TGTGCCTGGAACCTAGAAAGAATCTACGAGCAGTACTTC.

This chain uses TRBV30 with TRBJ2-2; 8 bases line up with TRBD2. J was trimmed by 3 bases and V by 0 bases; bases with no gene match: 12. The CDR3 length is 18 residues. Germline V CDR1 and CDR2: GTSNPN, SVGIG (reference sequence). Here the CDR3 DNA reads TGTGCCTGGAGTGTACGAGCGGGAGAGGTGAGGGACACCGGGGAGCTGTTTTTT. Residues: CAWSVRAGEVRDTGELFF.

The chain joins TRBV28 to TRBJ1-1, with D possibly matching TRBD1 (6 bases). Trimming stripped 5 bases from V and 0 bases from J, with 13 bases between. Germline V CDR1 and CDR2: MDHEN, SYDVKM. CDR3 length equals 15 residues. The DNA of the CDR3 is TGTGCCAGCAGTCTTCCCAGGGGATTGAACACTGAAGCTTTCTTT. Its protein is CASSLPRGLNTEAFF.

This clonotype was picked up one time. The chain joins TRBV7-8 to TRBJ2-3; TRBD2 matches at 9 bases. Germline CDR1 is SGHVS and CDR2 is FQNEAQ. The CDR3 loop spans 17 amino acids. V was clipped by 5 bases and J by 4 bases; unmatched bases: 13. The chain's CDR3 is CASSAALAGISPDTQYF. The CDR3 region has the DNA TGTGCCAGCAGCGCCGCTCTAGCGGGAATTTCCCCAGATACGCAGTATTTT.

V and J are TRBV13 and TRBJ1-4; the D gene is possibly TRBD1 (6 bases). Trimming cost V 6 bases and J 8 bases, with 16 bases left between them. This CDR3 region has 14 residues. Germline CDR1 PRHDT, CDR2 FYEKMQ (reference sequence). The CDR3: CASRSEGVGEKLFF. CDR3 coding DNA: TGTGCCAGCAGATCAGAGGGGGTCGGAGAAAAACTGTTTTTT.

CDR3 amino acids: CASSESQEVGEQFF. DNA of the CDR3: TGTGCCAGCAGTGAATCGCAAGAAGTGGGTGAGCAGTTCTTC. The chain couples TRBV6-1 to TRBJ2-1; no reliable D call. The CDR3 spans 14 residues. The germline gives CDR1 MNHNS, CDR2 SASEGT. Trimming took 2 bases from V and 9 from J, leaving 14 bases between them.

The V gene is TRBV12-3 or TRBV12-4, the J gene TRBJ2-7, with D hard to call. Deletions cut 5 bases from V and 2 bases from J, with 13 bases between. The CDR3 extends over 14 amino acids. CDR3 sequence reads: CASSHPLRTYEQYF. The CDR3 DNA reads TGTGCCAGCAGTCATCCGTTGAGGACCTACGAGCAGTACTTC.

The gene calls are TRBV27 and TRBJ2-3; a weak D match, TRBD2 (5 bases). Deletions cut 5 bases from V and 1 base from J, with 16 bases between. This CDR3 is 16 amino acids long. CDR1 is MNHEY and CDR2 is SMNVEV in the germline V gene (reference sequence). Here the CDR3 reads CASSPHPPGGTDTQYF. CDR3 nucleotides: TGTGCCAGCAGTCCTCATCCCCCCGGGGGCACAGATACGCAGTATTTT.

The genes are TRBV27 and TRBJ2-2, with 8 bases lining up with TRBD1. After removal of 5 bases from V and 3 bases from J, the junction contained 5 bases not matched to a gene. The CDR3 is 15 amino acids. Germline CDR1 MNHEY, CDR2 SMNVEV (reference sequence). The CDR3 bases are TGTGCCAGCAGTATCGGACAGGGACACACCGGGGAGCTGTTTTTT. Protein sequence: CASSIGQGHTGELFF.

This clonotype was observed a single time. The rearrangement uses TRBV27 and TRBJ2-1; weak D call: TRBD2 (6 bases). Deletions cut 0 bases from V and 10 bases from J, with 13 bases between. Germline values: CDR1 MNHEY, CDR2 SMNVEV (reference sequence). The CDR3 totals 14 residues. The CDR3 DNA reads TGTGCCAGCAGTTTATCAACCTCTAGCGCCGAGCAGTTCTTC. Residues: CASSLSTSSAEQFF.

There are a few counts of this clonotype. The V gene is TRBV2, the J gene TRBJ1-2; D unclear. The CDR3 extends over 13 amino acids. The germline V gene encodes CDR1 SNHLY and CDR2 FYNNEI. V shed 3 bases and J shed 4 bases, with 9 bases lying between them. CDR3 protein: CASSEGRPYGYTF. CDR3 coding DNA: TGTGCCAGCAGTGAGGGTAGGCCCTATGGCTACACCTTC.

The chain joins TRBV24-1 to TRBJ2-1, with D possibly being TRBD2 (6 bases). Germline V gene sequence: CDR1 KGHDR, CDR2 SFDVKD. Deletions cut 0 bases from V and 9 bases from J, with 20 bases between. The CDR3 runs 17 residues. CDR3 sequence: CATSDLNLEGEVGEQFF. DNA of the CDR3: TGTGCCACCAGTGATTTGAACCTGGAGGGAGAGGTGGGTGAGCAGTTCTTC.

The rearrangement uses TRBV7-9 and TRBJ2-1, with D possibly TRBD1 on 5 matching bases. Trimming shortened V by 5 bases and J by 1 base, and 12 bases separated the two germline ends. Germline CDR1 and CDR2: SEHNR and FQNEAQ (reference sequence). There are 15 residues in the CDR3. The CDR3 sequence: CASSATVSSYNEQFF. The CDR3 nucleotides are TGTGCCAGCAGCGCGACAGTTAGTTCCTACAATGAGCAGTTCTTC.

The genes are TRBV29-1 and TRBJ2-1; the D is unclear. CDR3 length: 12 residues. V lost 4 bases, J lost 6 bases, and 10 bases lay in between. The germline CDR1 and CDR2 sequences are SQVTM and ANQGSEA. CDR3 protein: CSVASLSNEQFF. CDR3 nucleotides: TGCAGCGTTGCTTCCCTCAGCAATGAGCAGTTCTTC.

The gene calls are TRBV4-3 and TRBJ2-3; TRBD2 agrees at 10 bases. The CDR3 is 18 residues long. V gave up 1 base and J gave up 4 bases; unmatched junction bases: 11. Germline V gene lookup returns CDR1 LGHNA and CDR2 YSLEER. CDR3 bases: TGCGCCAGCAGCCAAGCCCCGGGACTAGCGCCTGGGGCAGATACGCAGTATTTT. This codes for CASSQAPGLAPGADTQYF.

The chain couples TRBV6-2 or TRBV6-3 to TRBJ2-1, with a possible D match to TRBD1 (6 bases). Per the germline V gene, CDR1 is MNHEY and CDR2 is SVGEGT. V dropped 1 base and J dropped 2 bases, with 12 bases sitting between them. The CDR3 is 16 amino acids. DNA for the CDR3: TGTGCCAGCAGTTACTGGGCAGGGGATACCTACAATGAGCAGTTCTTC. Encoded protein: CASSYWAGDTYNEQFF.